The rows below give T cell receptor beta chains drawn from one sample of a study of shared clonotypes between healthy human individuals. The data were produced by immunoSEQ multiplex PCR, yet TCRdb's version contains in-frame clones alone and is incomplete. The top ten hold 0.1% to 0.15% of the sample, which has around 2,000,000 clones, 85% to 95% seen once. The sequencing input was naive CD4+ T cells sorted from blood. All receptors derive from a man between 18 and 35 years old in good health. Each CDR3 is given with its conserved first and last residue. D genes are given only for firm matches. Clone sizes are given selectively: once, few, many, or a class where the clone is expanded.

v_gene	abundance	d_gene	j_gene	CDR3aa	CDR3nt
TRBV18	once	.	TRBJ1-5	CASSPAAGNSNQPQHF	TGTGCCAGCTCACCAGCTGCGGGCAATAGCAATCAGCCCCAGCATTTT
TRBV11-2	.	.	TRBJ2-5	CASSPQGPETQYF	TGTGCCAGCAGCCCACAGGGTCCCGAGACCCAGTACTTC
TRBV5-4	.	.	TRBJ2-3	CASSPGSTDTQYF	TGTGCCAGCAGCCCCGGGTCCACAGATACGCAGTATTTT
TRBV19	.	TRBD1	TRBJ1-2	CASQTGGKLVYGYTF	TGTGCCAGCCAAACAGGGGGAAAACTAGTTTATGGCTACACCTTC
TRBV4-3	.	TRBD2	TRBJ2-3	CASSPTSGSTDTQYF	TGCGCCAGCAGCCCAACTAGCGGAAGCACAGATACGCAGTATTTT
TRBV12-5	.	.	TRBJ2-7	CASGRPTGSSYEQYF	TGTGCTAGTGGTCGACCGACAGGAAGCTCCTACGAGCAGTACTTC
TRBV19	.	.	TRBJ2-1	CASSIVDSSLGNEQFF	TGTGCCAGTAGTATAGTGGACAGTAGCCTAGGCAATGAGCAGTTCTTC
TRBV7-2	.	.	TRBJ1-4	CASSLDRDEKLFF	TGTGCCAGCAGCTTAGATCGGGATGAAAAACTGTTTTTT
TRBV29-1	.	.	TRBJ2-3	CSARGQPYTDTQYF	TGCAGCGCGCGGGGACAGCCTTACACAGATACGCAGTATTTT
TRBV28	.	TRBD2	TRBJ2-3	CASSVPLGGGAGDTQYF	TGTGCCAGCAGTGTACCCCTGGGCGGGGGGGCCGGAGATACGCAGTATTTT
TRBV6-1	.	TRBD1	TRBJ2-7	CASSDWDRGREQYF	TGTGCCAGCAGTGATTGGGACAGGGGGCGCGAGCAGTACTTC
TRBV2	.	.	TRBJ1-2	CASSEALGGVAFYTF	TGTGCCAGCAGTGAAGCTTTGGGGGGAGTCGCCTTCTACACCTTC
TRBV5-1	.	TRBD1	TRBJ2-1	CASSDGDRDYNEQFF	TGCGCCAGCAGCGACGGGGACAGGGACTACAATGAGCAGTTCTTC
TRBV11-2	.	TRBD1	TRBJ2-7	CASSKSRDRGYEQYF	TGTGCCAGCAGTAAATCCCGGGACAGGGGGTACGAGCAGTACTTC
TRBV7-3	.	.	TRBJ1-5	CASSPDGRDNQPQHF	TGTGCCAGCAGCCCAGACGGCCGCGACAATCAGCCCCAGCATTTT
TRBV6-1	.	.	TRBJ2-2	CASRGGELFF	TGTGCCAGCAGAGGGGGGGAGCTGTTTTTT
TRBV7-2	.	.	TRBJ1-5	CASSPKVGGQPQHF	TGTGCCAGCAGCCCAAAAGTGGGGGGGCAGCCCCAGCATTTT
TRBV7-9	.	.	TRBJ1-5	CASSRENQPQHF	TGTGCCAGCAGTAGGGAAAATCAGCCCCAGCATTTT
TRBV21-1	.	.	TRBJ2-4	CASSNEEAKNIQYF	TGTGCCAGCAGCAACGAGGAAGCCAAAAACATTCAGTACTTC
TRBV6-1	.	TRBD2	TRBJ2-3	CASSVPSGRAFKDTQYF	TGTGCCAGCAGTGTACCCAGCGGGAGGGCCTTCAAAGATACGCAGTATTTT
TRBV5-1	once	.	TRBJ2-3	CASSLEGSIDTQYF	TGCGCCAGCAGCTTGGAGGGTTCGATAGATACGCAGTATTTT
TRBV7-2	once	TRBD1	TRBJ1-6	CASSLFPGQGSYNSPLHF	TGTGCCAGCAGTTTATTTCCGGGACAGGGGTCCTATAATTCACCCCTCCACTTT
TRBV4-2	.	.	TRBJ2-1	CASSQEVGREQFF	TGTGCCAGCAGCCAAGAGGTAGGGAGGGAGCAGTTCTTC
TRBV7-2	.	TRBD1	TRBJ1-3	CVSSPGQVSSGNTIYF	TGTGTCAGCAGCCCGGGACAGGTTAGCTCTGGAAACACCATATATTTT
TRBV7-9	.	.	TRBJ1-2	CASPTRELLYPGYGYTF	TGTGCCAGCCCCACCCGGGAACTTCTCTATCCGGGGTATGGCTACACCTTC
TRBV4-3	many	TRBD2	TRBJ2-7	CASSQGLADGEQYF	TGCGCCAGCAGCCAAGGGCTAGCGGATGGGGAGCAGTACTTC
TRBV10-1	.	.	TRBJ2-3	CASSDEGVGTDTQYF	TGCGCCAGCAGTGATGAGGGAGTGGGGACAGATACGCAGTATTTT
TRBV2	.	.	TRBJ2-7	CASSEARAGEKYF	TGTGCCAGCAGTGAAGCGCGTGCAGGTGAAAAGTACTTC
TRBV5-4	.	.	TRBJ2-5	CASSSAGLGETQYF	TGTGCCAGCAGCTCGGCGGGGCTGGGGGAGACCCAGTACTTC
TRBV6-1	.	TRBD1	TRBJ2-7	CASSPGQVYEQYF	TGTGCCAGCAGCCCGGGACAGGTGTACGAGCAGTACTTC
TRBV6-4	.	.	TRBJ2-4	CASSVLWHELAKNIQYF	TGTGCCAGCAGTGTACTATGGCATGAGTTAGCCAAAAACATTCAGTACTTC
TRBV19	.	.	TRBJ1-5	CASSRYVVNQPQHF	TGTGCCAGTAGTCGGTACGTCGTCAATCAGCCCCAGCATTTT
TRBV28	.	.	TRBJ2-1	CASRQISGQSSYNEQFF	TGTGCCAGCAGGCAAATCTCGGGGCAGAGCTCCTACAATGAGCAGTTCTTC
TRBV18	.	.	TRBJ2-5	CASSRQEGETQYF	TGTGCCAGCTCACGACAGGAGGGGGAGACCCAGTACTTC
TRBV11-2	.	TRBD1	TRBJ1-1	CASSSITGTGVTEAFF	TGTGCCAGCAGCTCGATCACCGGGACAGGGGTCACTGAAGCTTTCTTT
TRBV5-5	.	.	TRBJ1-2	CASSFPGPVAGYTF	TGTGCCAGCAGCTTTCCGGGACCGGTAGCCGGCTACACCTTC
TRBV27	.	.	TRBJ1-1	CASSIQGAAEAFF	TGTGCCAGCAGTATCCAGGGAGCGGCTGAAGCTTTCTTT
TRBV5-6	.	TRBD2	TRBJ2-7	CASSLILAGKYEQYF	TGTGCCAGCAGCCTCATTCTAGCGGGGAAGTACGAGCAGTACTTC
TRBV10-3	.	.	TRBJ1-2	CAISESGTVDFYGYTF	TGTGCCATCAGTGAGTCGGGAACGGTTGATTTCTATGGCTACACCTTC
TRBV5-1	.	TRBD2	TRBJ2-3	CASSLLLAGTDTQYF	TGCGCCAGCAGCTTGCTCCTAGCGGGGACAGATACGCAGTATTTT
TRBV4-1	.	TRBD1	TRBJ2-5	CASSHRDRQETQYF	TGCGCCAGCAGCCATCGGGACAGGCAAGAGACCCAGTACTTC
TRBV4-1	once	.	TRBJ2-3	CASSQVRGDRTDTQYF	TGCGCCAGCAGCCAAGTTAGGGGGGACCGCACAGATACGCAGTATTTT
TRBV5-5	few	TRBD2	TRBJ2-2	CASSLTSGSLTGELFF	TGTGCCAGCAGCCTGACTAGCGGGAGCCTTACCGGGGAGCTGTTTTTT
TRBV7-9	.	.	TRBJ1-3	CASSSWTEFSGNTIYF	TGTGCCAGCAGCTCTTGGACAGAATTCTCTGGAAACACCATATATTTT
TRBV6-6	.	TRBD2	TRBJ2-3	CASKRTLAVSTDTQYF	TGTGCCAGCAAAAGAACACTAGCGGTTAGCACAGATACGCAGTATTTT
TRBV28	.	TRBD1	TRBJ2-1	CASIPGQGGEQFF	TGTGCCAGCATCCCGGGACAGGGAGGCGAGCAGTTCTTC
TRBV5-4	.	.	TRBJ2-1	CASSWGPMGNEQFF	TGTGCCAGCAGCTGGGGCCCAATGGGCAATGAGCAGTTCTTC
TRBV19	.	TRBD1	TRBJ2-7	CASSARGQGSSYEQYF	TGTGCCAGTAGTGCCCGGGGACAGGGGAGCTCCTACGAGCAGTACTTC
TRBV7-2	.	TRBD2	TRBJ2-7	CASSPGRTRMDEQYF	TGTGCCAGCAGCCCCGGGCGGACTAGAATGGACGAGCAGTACTTC
TRBV6-5	.	TRBD1	TRBJ1-1	CASSYDTGQGEKAFF	TGTGCCAGCAGTTACGACACGGGACAGGGGGAGAAGGCTTTCTTT
TRBV21-1	.	.	TRBJ2-7	CASSKYPETDNEQYF	TGTGCCAGCAGCAAATACCCAGAGACAGACAACGAGCAGTACTTC
TRBV5-4	.	TRBD2	TRBJ2-5	CAVQRASGRQETQYF	TGTGCCGTACAGAGGGCTAGCGGGAGGCAAGAGACCCAGTACTTC
TRBV10-3	.	.	TRBJ2-3	CAINSYESDTQYF	TGTGCCATCAATAGTTACGAATCAGATACGCAGTATTTT
TRBV29-1	.	.	TRBJ2-3	CSGDWSTDTQYF	TGCAGCGGGGACTGGAGCACAGATACGCAGTATTTT
TRBV10-3	.	.	TRBJ1-3	CAISTQSSGNTIYF	TGTGCCATCAGTACACAGAGCTCTGGAAACACCATATATTTT
TRBV11-2	.	TRBD2	TRBJ2-7	CASSFYSGRAPYEQYF	TGTGCCAGCAGCTTCTATAGCGGGAGGGCCCCCTACGAGCAGTACTTC
TRBV6-5	.	.	TRBJ2-7	CASSYSSPDLYEQYF	TGTGCCAGCAGTTACTCGTCTCCGGACCTTTACGAGCAGTACTTC
TRBV27	once	.	TRBJ2-3	CATSTTTDTQYF	TGTGCCACCAGCACAACCACAGATACGCAGTATTTT
TRBV7-2	.	.	TRBJ1-4	CASSSKWGNEKLFF	TGTGCCAGCAGCTCTAAATGGGGAAATGAAAAACTGTTTTTT